This record concerns one T cell receptor beta chain sequence. Its antigen has not been determined. No quality values exist for individual bases; no much larger clone is one base distant. The immunoSEQ Assay, a bias-controlled multiplex PCR, was used to amplify TCRbeta CDR3 regions from genomic DNA. In the source study's methods: Within the assay, amplification of reference gene primers was used to estimate how many nucleated cells each sample contained. Sequence reads were collapsed and filtered to measure the absolute abundance of every unique TCRbeta CDR3 rearrangement. For each sample, productive Simpson clonality was calculated as the square root of Simpson's diversity index across productive rearrangements. Imported from immuneACCESS, the table was reduced by TCRdb to in-frame sequences with V and J called. These copies leave out some clones; in studies compared against another copy, an unresolved V gene accounts for under half, and the cause of the remainder is not known. D and trimming come from the DNA, and the V and J calls and clone size come from that table. In all, the sample holds 110,000 to 150,000 clones, and approximately 86% of those were seen once. The top ten constitute roughly 5% of the sample.

Whole blood was collected in K2EDTA tubes by collaborating institutions according to the institutions' own protocols. For TCRbeta analysis, collaborators shipped samples as frozen whole blood, isolated PBMCs, or DNA extracted from either of those sample types. The data belong to a study of blood T cell repertoires in COVID-19 (dated by TCRdb to about 2020). Looking at the study overall: Collaborator samples came from the United States, Italy and Spain and covered acute and convalescent phases of COVID-19. The material from the prospective study consisted of cDNA or gDNA derived from T cells, B-cell-depleted T cells, or PBMCs. Subjects who had been exposed to COVID-19, were actively infected with it, or had recovered from it provided the deeply sampled blood TCRbeta repertoires that made up the dataset. The repertoires were made available in a free public database intended to serve as a resource for research on the immune response to SARS-CoV-2. The samples were drawn from two sources: the first 160 participants of the ongoing ImmuneRACE study, and approximately 1,300 subjects contributed by 6 global collaborators. Nearly every sample came with metadata listing a de-identified subject ID, COVID-19 status, age in years and sex. HLA class I and class II types, where available, came from metadata supplied by the sample provider rather than from assay-based typing.

What the work shows at the level of the full study, not this receptor alone: How much clinical and demographic metadata was included differed by source and by participant, and the metadata was provided uncurated.

Per the germline V gene, MDHEN is the CDR1 and SYDVKM is the CDR2. V and J lose 5 bases and 2 bases, and a span of 7 bases separates them. Measured from the cysteine to the phenylalanine, the CDR3 is 13 residues long. The kept DNA is CDR3 alone, 39 bases in frame from the first base. This TCR was sampled from a human donor in a cohort sampled during active COVID-19. The chain is assembled from TRBV28 and TRBJ2-1, with no confidently assigned D gene. Specimen: peripheral blood. The CDR3 protein is CASSAYTYNEQFF. In nucleotide form, the sequence is TGTGCCAGCAGTGCTTACACCTACAATGAGCAGTTCTTC.